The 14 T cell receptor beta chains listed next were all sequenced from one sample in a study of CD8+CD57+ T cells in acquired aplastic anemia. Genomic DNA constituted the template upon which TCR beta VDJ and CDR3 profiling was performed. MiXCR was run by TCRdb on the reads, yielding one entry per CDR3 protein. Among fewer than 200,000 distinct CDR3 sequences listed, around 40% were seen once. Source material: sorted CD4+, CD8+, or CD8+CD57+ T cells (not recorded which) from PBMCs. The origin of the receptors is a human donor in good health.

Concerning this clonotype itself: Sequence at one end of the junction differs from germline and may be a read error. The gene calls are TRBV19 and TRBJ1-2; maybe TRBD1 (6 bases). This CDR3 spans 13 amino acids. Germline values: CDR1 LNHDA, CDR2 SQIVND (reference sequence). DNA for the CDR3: TGTGCCAGTAGTATAAGGGGGATCTATGGCTTCACCTTC. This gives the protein CASSIRGIYGFTF.

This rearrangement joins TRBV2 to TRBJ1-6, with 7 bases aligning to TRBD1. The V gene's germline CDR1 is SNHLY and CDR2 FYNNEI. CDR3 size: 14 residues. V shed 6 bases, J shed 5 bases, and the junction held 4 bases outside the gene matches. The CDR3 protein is CASSYRGNNSPLHF. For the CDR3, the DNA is TGTGCCAGCAGCTACAGGGGCAATAATTCACCCCTCCACTTT.

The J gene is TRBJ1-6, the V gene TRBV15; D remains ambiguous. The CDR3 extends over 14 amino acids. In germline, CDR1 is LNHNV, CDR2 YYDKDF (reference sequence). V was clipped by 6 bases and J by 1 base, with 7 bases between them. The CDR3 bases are TGTGCCACCAGTCCCGTTTCCTATAATTCACCCCTCCACTTT. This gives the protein CATSPVSYNSPLHF.

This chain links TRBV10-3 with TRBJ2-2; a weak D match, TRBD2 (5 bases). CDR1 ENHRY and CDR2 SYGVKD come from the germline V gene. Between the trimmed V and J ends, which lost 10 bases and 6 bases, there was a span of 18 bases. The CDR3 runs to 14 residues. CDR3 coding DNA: TGTGCCACTACAAATTCACTAGTACCCGGGGAGCTGTTTTTT. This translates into CATTNSLVPGELFF.

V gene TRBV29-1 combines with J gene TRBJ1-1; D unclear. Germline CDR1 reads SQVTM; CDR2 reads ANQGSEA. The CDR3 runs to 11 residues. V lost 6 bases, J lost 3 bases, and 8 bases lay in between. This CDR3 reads CSVDPYTEAFF. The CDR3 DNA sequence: TGCAGCGTGGACCCATACACTGAAGCTTTCTTT.

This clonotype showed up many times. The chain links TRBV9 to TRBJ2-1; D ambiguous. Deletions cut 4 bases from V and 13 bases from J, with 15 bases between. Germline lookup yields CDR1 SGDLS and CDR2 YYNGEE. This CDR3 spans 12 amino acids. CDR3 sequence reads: CASSPTGLLQFF. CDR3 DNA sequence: TGTGCCAGCAGCCCCACCGGTCTTCTCCAGTTCTTC.

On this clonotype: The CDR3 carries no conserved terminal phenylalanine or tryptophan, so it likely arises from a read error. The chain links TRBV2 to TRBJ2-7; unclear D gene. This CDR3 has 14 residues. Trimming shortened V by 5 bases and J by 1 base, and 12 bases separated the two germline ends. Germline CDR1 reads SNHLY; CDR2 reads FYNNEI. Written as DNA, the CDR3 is TGTGCCAGCAGTTTATTGGCCGGGTCCTACGAGCAGTACCTC. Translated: CASSLLAGSYEQYL.

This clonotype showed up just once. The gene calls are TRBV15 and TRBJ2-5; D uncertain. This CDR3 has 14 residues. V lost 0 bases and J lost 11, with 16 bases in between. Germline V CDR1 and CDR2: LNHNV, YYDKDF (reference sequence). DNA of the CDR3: TGTGCCACCAGCAGAGATCTGGAGTCAGATACGCAGTACTTC. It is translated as CATSRDLESDTQYF.

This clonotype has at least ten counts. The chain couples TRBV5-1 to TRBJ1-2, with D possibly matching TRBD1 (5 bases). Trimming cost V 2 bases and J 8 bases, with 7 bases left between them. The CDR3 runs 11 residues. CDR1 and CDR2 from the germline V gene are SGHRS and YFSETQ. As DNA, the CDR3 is TGCGCCAGCAGCTTCCGGGGGGGCTACACCTTC. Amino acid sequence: CASSFRGGYTF.

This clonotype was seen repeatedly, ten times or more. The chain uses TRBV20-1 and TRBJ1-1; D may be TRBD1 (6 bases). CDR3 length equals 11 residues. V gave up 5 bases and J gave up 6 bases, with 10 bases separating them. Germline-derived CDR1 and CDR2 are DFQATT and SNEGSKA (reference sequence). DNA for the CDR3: TGCAGTGCTGTCAGGGGTTCTGAAGCTTTCTTT. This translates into CSAVRGSEAFF.

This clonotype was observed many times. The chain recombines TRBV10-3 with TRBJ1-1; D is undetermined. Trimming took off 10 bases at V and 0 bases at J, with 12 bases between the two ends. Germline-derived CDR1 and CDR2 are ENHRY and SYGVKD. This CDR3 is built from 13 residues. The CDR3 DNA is TGTGCCACAGCAGTCTCCCTGAACACTGAAGCTTTCTTT. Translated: CATAVSLNTEAFF.

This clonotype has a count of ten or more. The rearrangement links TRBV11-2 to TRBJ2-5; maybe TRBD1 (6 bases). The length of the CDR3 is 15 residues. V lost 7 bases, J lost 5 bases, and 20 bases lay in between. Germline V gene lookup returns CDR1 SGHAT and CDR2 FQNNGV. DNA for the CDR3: TGTGCCAGCACCCGAACTGGACAGCCGGGCGAGACCCAGTACTTC. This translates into CASTRTGQPGETQYF.

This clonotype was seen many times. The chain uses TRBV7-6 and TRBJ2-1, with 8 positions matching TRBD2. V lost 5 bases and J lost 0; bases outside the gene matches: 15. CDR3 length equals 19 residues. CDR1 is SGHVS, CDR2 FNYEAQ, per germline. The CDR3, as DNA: TGTGCCAGCAGCCTCAAACAGGCTAGCGGGTCGAGCTCCTACAATGAGCAGTTCTTC. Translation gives CASSLKQASGSSSYNEQFF.

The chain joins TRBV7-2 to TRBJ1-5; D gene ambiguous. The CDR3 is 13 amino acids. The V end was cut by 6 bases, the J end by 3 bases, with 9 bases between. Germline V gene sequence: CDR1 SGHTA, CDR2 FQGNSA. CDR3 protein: CASSPKANQPQHF. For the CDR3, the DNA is TGTGCCAGCAGTCCAAAGGCCAATCAGCCCCAGCATTTT.